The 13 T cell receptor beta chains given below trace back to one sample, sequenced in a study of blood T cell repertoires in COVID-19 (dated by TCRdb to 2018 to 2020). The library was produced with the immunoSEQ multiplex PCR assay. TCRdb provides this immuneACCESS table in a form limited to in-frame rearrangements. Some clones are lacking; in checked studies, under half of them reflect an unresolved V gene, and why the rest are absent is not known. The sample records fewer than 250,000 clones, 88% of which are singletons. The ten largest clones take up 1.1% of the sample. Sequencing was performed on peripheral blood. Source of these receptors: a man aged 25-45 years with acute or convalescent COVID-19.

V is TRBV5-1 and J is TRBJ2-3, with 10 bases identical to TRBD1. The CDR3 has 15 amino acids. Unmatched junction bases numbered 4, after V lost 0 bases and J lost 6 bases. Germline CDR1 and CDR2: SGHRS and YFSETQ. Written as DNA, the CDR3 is TGCGCCAGCAGCTTGGCGACAGGGGGCGGGGATACGCAGTATTTT. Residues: CASSLATGGGDTQYF.

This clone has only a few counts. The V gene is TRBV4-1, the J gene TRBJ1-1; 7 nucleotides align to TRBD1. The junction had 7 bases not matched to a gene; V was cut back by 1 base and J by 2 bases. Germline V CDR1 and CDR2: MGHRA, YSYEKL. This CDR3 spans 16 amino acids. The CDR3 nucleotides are TGCGCCAGCAGCCAAGCCCCGGGACAGCTAAACACTGAAGCTTTCTTT. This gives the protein CASSQAPGQLNTEAFF.

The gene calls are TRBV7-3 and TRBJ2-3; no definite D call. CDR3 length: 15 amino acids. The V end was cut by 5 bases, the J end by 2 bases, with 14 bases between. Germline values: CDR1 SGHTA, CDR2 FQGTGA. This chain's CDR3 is CASSRVNVDTDTQYF. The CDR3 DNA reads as TGTGCCAGCAGCCGCGTCAATGTCGACACAGATACGCAGTATTTT.

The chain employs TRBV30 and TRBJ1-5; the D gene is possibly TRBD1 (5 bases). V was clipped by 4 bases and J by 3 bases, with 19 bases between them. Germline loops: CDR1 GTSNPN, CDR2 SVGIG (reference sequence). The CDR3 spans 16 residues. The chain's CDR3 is CAWILSGAGFNQPQHF. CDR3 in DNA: TGTGCCTGGATCTTAAGTGGGGCAGGCTTCAATCAGCCCCAGCATTTT.

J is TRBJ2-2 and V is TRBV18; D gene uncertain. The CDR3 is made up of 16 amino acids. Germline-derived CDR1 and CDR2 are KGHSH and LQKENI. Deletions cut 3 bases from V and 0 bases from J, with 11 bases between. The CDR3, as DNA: TGTGCCAGCTCACCCCACCACCCAGCGAACACCGGGGAGCTGTTTTTT. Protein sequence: CASSPHHPANTGELFF.

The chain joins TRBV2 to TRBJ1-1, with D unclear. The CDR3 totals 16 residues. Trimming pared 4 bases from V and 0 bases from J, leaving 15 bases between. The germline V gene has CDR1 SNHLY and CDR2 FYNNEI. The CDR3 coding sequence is TGTGCCAGCAGTGGACCCCATGGACTCATGAACACTGAAGCTTTCTTT. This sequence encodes CASSGPHGLMNTEAFF.

The CDR3 nucleotides read TGTGCCAGCAGTTACTTGCGGGGAGGTCCCCACGAGCAGTACTTC. It encodes CASSYLRGGPHEQYF. V is TRBV6-5 and J is TRBJ2-7, with TRBD2 as a possible D gene (6 bases). V was clipped by 1 base and J by 5 bases, with 15 bases between them. Germline V gives CDR1 MNHEY, CDR2 SVGAGI. The CDR3 consists of 15 residues.

CDR3 in amino acids: CAWSAGPSNTEAFF. The CDR3 DNA follows: TGTGCCTGGAGCGCGGGACCCTCGAACACTGAAGCTTTCTTT. The rearrangement uses TRBV30 and TRBJ1-1, with D maybe TRBD1 (5 bases). There are 14 residues in the CDR3. V lost 3 bases and J lost 1, with 12 bases in between. From germline, CDR1 is GTSNPN and CDR2 SVGIG (reference sequence).

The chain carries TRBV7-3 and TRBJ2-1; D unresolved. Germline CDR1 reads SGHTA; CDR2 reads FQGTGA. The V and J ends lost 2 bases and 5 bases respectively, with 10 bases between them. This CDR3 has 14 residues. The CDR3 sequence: CASSLGPANNEQFF. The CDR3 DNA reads TGTGCCAGCAGCTTAGGCCCCGCCAACAATGAGCAGTTCTTC. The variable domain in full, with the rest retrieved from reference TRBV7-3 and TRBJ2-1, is GAGVSQTPSNKVTEKGKYVELRCDPISGHTALYWYRQSLGQGPEFLIYFQGTGAADDSGLPNDRFFAVRPEGSVSTLKIQRTERGDSAVYLCASSLGPANNEQFFGPGTRLTVL.

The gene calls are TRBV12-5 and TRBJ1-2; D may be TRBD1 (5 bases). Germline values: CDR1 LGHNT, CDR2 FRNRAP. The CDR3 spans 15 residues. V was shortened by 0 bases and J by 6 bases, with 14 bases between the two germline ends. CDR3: CASGLVASGKDGYTF. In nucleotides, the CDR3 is TGTGCTAGTGGTTTGGTAGCTTCAGGGAAGGATGGCTACACCTTC. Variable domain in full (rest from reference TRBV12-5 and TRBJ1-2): DARVTQTPRHKVTEMGQEVTMRCQPILGHNTVFWYRQTMMQGLELLAYFRNRAPLDDSGMPKDRFSAEMPDATLATLKIQPSEPRDSAVYFCASGLVASGKDGYTFGSGTRLTVV.

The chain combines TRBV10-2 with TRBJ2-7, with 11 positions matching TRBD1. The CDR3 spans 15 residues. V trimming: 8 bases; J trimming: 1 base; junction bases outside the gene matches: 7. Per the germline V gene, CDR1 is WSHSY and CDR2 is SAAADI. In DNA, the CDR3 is TGCGCCAGCCGGTCGGGGACAGGGGGATCCTACGAGCAGTACTTC. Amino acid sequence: CASRSGTGGSYEQYF.

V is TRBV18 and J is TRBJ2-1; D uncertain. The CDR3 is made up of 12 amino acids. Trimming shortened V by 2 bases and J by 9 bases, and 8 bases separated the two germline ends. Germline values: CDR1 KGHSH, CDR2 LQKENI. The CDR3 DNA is TGTGCCAGCTCACCAGGAGAAAGTGAGCAGTTCTTC. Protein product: CASSPGESEQFF.

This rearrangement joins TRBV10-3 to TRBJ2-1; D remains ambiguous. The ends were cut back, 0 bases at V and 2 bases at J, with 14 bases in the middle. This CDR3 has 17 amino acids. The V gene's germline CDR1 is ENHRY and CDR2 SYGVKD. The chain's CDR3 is CAISESTATGPYNEQFF. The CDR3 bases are TGTGCCATCAGTGAGTCGACGGCGACTGGTCCCTACAATGAGCAGTTCTTC.